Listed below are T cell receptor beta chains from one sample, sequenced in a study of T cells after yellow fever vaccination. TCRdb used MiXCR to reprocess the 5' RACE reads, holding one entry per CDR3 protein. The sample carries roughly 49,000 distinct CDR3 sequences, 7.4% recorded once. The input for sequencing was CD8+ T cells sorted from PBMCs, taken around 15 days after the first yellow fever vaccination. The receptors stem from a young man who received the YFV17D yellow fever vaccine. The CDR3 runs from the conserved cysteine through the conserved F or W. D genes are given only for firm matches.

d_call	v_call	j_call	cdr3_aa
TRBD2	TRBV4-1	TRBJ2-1	CASSELAGAGEQFF
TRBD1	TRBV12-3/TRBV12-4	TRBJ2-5	CASNSWNEDRGRQETQYF
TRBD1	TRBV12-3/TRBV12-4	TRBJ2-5	CASNDGDSQETQYF
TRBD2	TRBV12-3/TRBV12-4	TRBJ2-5	CASSLGLGVETQYF
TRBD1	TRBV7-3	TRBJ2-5	CASSPGTGQETQYF
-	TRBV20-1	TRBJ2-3	CSARDLVVADTQYF
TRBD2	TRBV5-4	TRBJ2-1	CASSGTSGGNNEQFF
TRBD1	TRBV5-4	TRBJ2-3	CASTPRDRVTDTQYF
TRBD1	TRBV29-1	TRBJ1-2	CSVDRDRSSYGYTF
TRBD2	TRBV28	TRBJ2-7	CASITGGAPYEQYF
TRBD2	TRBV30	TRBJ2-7	CAWGAGGAYEQYF
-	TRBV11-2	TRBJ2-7	CASSLDNHTGLISYEQYF
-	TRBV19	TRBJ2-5	CASSIYSGSQETQYF
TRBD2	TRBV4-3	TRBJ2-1	CASSPTSGGTNEQFF
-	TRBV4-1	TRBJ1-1	CASSPRRGTEAFF
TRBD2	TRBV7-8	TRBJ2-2	CASISGRGAGELFF
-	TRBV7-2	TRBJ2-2	CASSLVLGETLNTGELFF
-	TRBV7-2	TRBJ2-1	CASSWGERAPSYNEQFF
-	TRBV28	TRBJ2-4	CASSFRVLDDLGNIQYF
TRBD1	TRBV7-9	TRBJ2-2	CASSRFTGGVNTGELFF
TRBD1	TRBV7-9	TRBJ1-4	CASSPMTGFNEKLFF
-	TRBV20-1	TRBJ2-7	CSARVFGTLYEQYF
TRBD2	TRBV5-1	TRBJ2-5	CASSTGTSYEETQYF
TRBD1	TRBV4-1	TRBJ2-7	CASSHRTGLLGEQYF
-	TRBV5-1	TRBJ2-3	CASSFRGAGDTQYF
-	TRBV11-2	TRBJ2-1	CASTGRNEQFF